These 23 T cell receptor beta chains were all obtained from the same sample, sequenced in a study of T cells after yellow fever vaccination. TCRdb reanalysed the 5' RACE reads using MiXCR and keeps one entry per CDR3 protein. The data contain 400,000 to 450,000 distinct CDR3 sequences, 18% of them singletons. The sequencing here drew on PBMCs, taken before the yellow fever booster vaccination. The receptors were sampled from a young man who received the YFV17D yellow fever vaccine.

This clonotype was observed at least ten times. This chain uses TRBV7-9 with TRBJ2-5, with D perhaps matching TRBD1 (5 bases). This CDR3 is 14 amino acids long. Trimming removed 0 bases from V and 3 bases from J, with 8 bases in between. Germline assignment: CDR1 SEHNR and CDR2 FQNEAQ (reference sequence). CDR3 DNA sequence: TGTGCCAGCAGCTTAGCCCCGGACAAAGAGACCCAGTACTTC. Encoded protein: CASSLAPDKETQYF.

The V gene is TRBV6-4, the J gene TRBJ2-1; 7 nucleotides match TRBD2. V was pared by 4 bases and J by 6 bases, with 6 bases of the junction left unmatched. This CDR3 has 14 amino acids. Germline loops: CDR1 MRHNA, CDR2 SNTAGT. The CDR3 sequence: CASSVQASGNEQFF. Written as DNA, the CDR3 is TGTGCCAGCAGTGTTCAGGCTAGCGGCAATGAGCAGTTCTTC.

This rearrangement joins TRBV20-1 to TRBJ1-4, with a tentative D call TRBD1 (6 bases). Germline CDR1 and CDR2: DFQATT and SNEGSKA (reference sequence). Trimming removed 2 bases at V and 8 bases at J, with 15 bases between. The CDR3 has 14 amino acids. CDR3 DNA sequence: TGCAGTGCTAGACCACAGGGTGTAGGGGAAAAACTGTTTTTT. This gives the protein CSARPQGVGEKLFF.

This clonotype occurred a few times. The rearrangement joins TRBV2 to TRBJ1-5; 8 bases align to TRBD1. Germline V lookup: CDR1 SNHLY, CDR2 FYNNEI. The CDR3 totals 14 residues. J was trimmed by 7 bases and V by 3 bases; bases with no gene match: 5. In DNA form, the CDR3 reads TGTGCCAGCAGTGATGACAGGGGCGGCCAGCCCCAGCATTTT. Its translation: CASSDDRGGQPQHF. Combining the CDR3 with reference TRBV2 and TRBJ1-5 gives the whole variable domain EPEVTQTPSHQVTQMGQEVILRCVPISNHLYFYWYRQILGQKVEFLVSFYNNEISEKSEIFDDQFSVERPDGSNFTLKIRSTKLEDSAMYFCASSDDRGGQPQHFGDGTRLSIL.

This clonotype has ten or more counts. V is TRBV6-6 and J is TRBJ2-1; TRBD1 is a possible D gene (6 bases). V was cut by 6 bases and J by 5 bases, with 20 bases left in between. The CDR3 has 16 amino acids. Germline CDR1 MNHNY, CDR2 SVGAGI (reference sequence). The CDR3 loop is CASRPALGQLNNEQFF. The CDR3 DNA sequence: TGTGCCAGCAGGCCTGCGCTCGGACAGCTTAACAATGAGCAGTTCTTC.

This clonotype was counted a few times. V and J are TRBV9 and TRBJ1-1, with a tentative D call TRBD1 (6 bases). Germline V gene lookup returns CDR1 SGDLS and CDR2 YYNGEE. This CDR3 has 15 amino acids. Trimming stripped 3 bases from V and 5 bases from J, with 17 bases between. CDR3 nucleotide sequence: TGTGCCAGCAGCGGACGGACAGCGGGGGGGACTGAAGCTTTCTTT. Translating it yields CASSGRTAGGTEAFF.

At least ten counts were recorded for this clonotype. The V call is TRBV12-3 or TRBV12-4, the J call TRBJ2-1; D gene uncertain. The CDR3 has 11 residues. Deletions cut 6 bases from V and 7 bases from J, with 7 bases between. The CDR3 DNA sequence: TGTGCCAGCAGGGCTAGAAATGAGCAGTTCTTC. Its protein is CASRARNEQFF.

This clonotype has at least ten counts. The chain combines TRBV14 with TRBJ2-1; 12 positions match TRBD1. There are 16 residues in the CDR3. Germline values: CDR1 SGHDN, CDR2 FVKESK. V was pared by 2 bases and J by 6 bases, with 5 bases of the junction left unmatched. This chain's CDR3 is CASSQRGTGGFNEQFF. As DNA, the CDR3 is TGTGCCAGCAGCCAACGTGGGACAGGGGGCTTCAATGAGCAGTTCTTC.

This clonotype came up a few times. The chain uses TRBV4-1 and TRBJ2-2, with 10 bases identical to TRBD2. The CDR3 is 18 amino acids. Germline-derived CDR1 and CDR2 are MGHRA and YSYEKL. V lost 1 base and J lost 4; bases outside the gene matches: 9. CDR3: CASSQAQRGGLGTGELFF. DNA for the CDR3: TGCGCCAGCAGCCAAGCCCAGCGGGGGGGCCTCGGCACCGGGGAGCTGTTTTTT.

This clonotype was observed a handful of times. This chain connects TRBV7-9 to TRBJ2-7; D unresolved. The germline gives CDR1 SEHNR, CDR2 FQNEAQ (reference sequence). The ends were cut back, 1 base at V and 5 bases at J, with 12 bases in the middle. CDR3 size: 14 residues. The CDR3 nucleotides read TGTGCCAGCAGCTTAGTCCAAGGCACGGACGAGCAGTACTTC. It translates to CASSLVQGTDEQYF.

This clonotype was observed a few times. The chain couples TRBV11-3 to TRBJ2-5, with TRBD1 identical over 7 bases. Losses at the gene ends were 5 bases for V and 3 bases for J; bases not matched to a gene: 6. Germline V gene data show CDR1 as SGHNT and CDR2 as YENEEA. This CDR3 region has 14 residues. The CDR3 here is CASSMTGSKETQYF. CDR3 bases: TGTGCCAGCAGCATGACAGGGTCCAAAGAGACCCAGTACTTC.

The CDR3 DNA reads as TGTGCCGCCCGGGGGGATTGGAATGAGCAGTTCTTC. Its protein is CAARGDWNEQFF. The rearrangement uses TRBV10-3 and TRBJ2-1; 7 bases are a match to TRBD2. V lost 11 bases to trimming and J lost 7 bases; unmatched junction nucleotides: 8. CDR3 size: 12 residues. CDR1 ENHRY and CDR2 SYGVKD come from the germline V gene.

This clonotype was detected only a few times. The chain couples TRBV7-9 to TRBJ1-5; tentative D call: TRBD1 (6 bases). The CDR3 consists of 12 residues. V shed 6 bases and J shed 11 bases, with 14 bases lying between them. CDR1 is SEHNR, CDR2 FQNEAQ, per germline (reference sequence). In nucleotides, the CDR3 is TGTGCCAGCAGTTTTGACCAGGGGACCCAGCATTTT. It codes for CASSFDQGTQHF.

This clonotype was seen a few times. The J gene is TRBJ2-1, the V gene TRBV7-9; D may be TRBD1 (6 bases). Germline V gene sequence: CDR1 SEHNR, CDR2 FQNEAQ (reference sequence). This CDR3 comprises 13 residues. The V gene lost 7 bases and the J gene lost 7 bases, with 14 bases spanning the gap. This CDR3 is CASKGDIANEQFF. The CDR3 nucleotides read TGTGCCAGCAAGGGGGACATAGCGAATGAGCAGTTCTTC.

The chain couples TRBV12-3 or TRBV12-4 to TRBJ2-1; 8 bases line up with TRBD2. CDR3 length: 16 amino acids. J lost 5 bases, V lost 6 bases, and 12 bases had no gene match. The CDR3 bases are TGTGCCAGCAGCCCCGGGAGGGGCCCCCACAACAATGAGCAGTTCTTC. It yields the protein CASSPGRGPHNNEQFF.

This chain joins TRBV5-5 and TRBJ1-1; 9 bases line up with TRBD1. Germline V lookup: CDR1 SGHKS, CDR2 YYEKEE (reference sequence). V gave up 5 bases and J gave up 4 bases; unmatched junction bases: 6. The length of the CDR3 is 14 residues. CDR3 nucleotide sequence: TGTGCCAGCAGAGAGACAGGGGGGGGCACTGAAGCTTTCTTT. Its translation is CASRETGGGTEAFF.

This clonotype was detected a few times. The CDR3 nucleotides are TGCGCCAGCAGCCAAGAAGCGGGGGCGAAACTGTTTTTT. It is translated as CASSQEAGAKLFF. The V and J genes are TRBV4-1 and TRBJ1-4, with D maybe TRBD1 (6 bases). V was pared by 0 bases and J by 11 bases, with 10 bases between. Germline lookup yields CDR1 MGHRA and CDR2 YSYEKL. The CDR3 is 13 amino acids.

In its sample, this clonotype was seen a few times. The CDR3 DNA reads TGTGCCATCAGTGTGTTTGGGGAAACGCTCCGACACACAGATACGCAGTATTTT. It codes for CAISVFGETLRHTDTQYF. The gene calls are TRBV10-3 and TRBJ2-3; no reliable D call. The CDR3 length is 18 residues. Germline V lookup: CDR1 ENHRY, CDR2 SYGVKD. V lost 4 bases to trimming and J lost 2 bases, with 22 bases between them.

The table lists this clonotype with a few counts. The chain joins TRBV5-4 to TRBJ2-1; no clear D. CDR1 is SGHNT, CDR2 YYREEE, per germline (reference sequence). The V end was cut by 0 bases, the J end by 2 bases, with 9 bases between. CDR3 size: 15 residues. CDR3 nucleotides: TGTGCCAGCAGCTTGGAAGTAGGGCCCTACAATGAGCAGTTCTTC. Translating it yields CASSLEVGPYNEQFF.

The chain has TRBV2 and TRBJ2-7, with D perhaps TRBD2 (6 bases). Germline values: CDR1 SNHLY, CDR2 FYNNEI. The CDR3 sequence is 13 residues long. CDR3 in amino acids: CARRVFTSYEQYF. Written as DNA, the CDR3 is TGTGCTAGGAGGGTCTTTACTTCCTACGAGCAGTACTTC. Complete variable domain (other parts from reference TRBV2 and TRBJ2-7): EPEVTQTPSHQVTQMGQEVILRCVPISNHLYFYWYRQILGQKVEFLVSFYNNEISEKSEIFDDQFSVERPDGSNFTLKIRSTKLEDSAMYFCARRVFTSYEQYFGPGTRLTVT.

This clonotype was counted only a few times. The CDR3 region has the DNA TGTGCCAGCAACCGGCAGGCAGATACGCAGTATTTT. It translates to CASNRQADTQYF. J is TRBJ2-3 and V is TRBV7-9; D ambiguous. Germline-derived CDR1 and CDR2 are SEHNR and FQNEAQ (reference sequence). This CDR3 has 12 amino acids. Trimming shortened V by 7 bases and J by 4 bases, and 9 bases separated the two germline ends.

The rearrangement joins TRBV7-3 to TRBJ2-3, with TRBD2 as a possible D gene (5 bases). The CDR3 consists of 16 residues. The V gene's germline CDR1 is SGHTA and CDR2 FQGTGA. Deletions cut 5 bases from V and 1 base from J, with 16 bases between. The CDR3 DNA reads as TGTGCCAGCAGCCAAATAGCGCAGTCTGGCACAGATACGCAGTATTTT. Residues: CASSQIAQSGTDTQYF.

V and J are TRBV5-1 and TRBJ1-5; 9 bases line up with TRBD1. This CDR3 region has 15 residues. Germline V CDR1 and CDR2: SGHRS, YFSETQ. J lost 6 bases, V lost 4 bases, and 8 bases had no gene match. The CDR3 loop reads CASSAGTGSSQPQHF. The CDR3 region has the DNA TGCGCCAGCAGCGCCGGGACAGGGTCTAGTCAGCCCCAGCATTTT. The variable domain in full, completed from reference TRBV5-1 and TRBJ1-5, reads KAGVTQTPRYLIKTRGQQVTLSCSPISGHRSVSWYQQTPGQGLQFLFEYFSETQRNKGNFPGRFSGRQFSNSRSEMNVSTLELGDSALYLCASSAGTGSSQPQHFGDGTRLSIL.